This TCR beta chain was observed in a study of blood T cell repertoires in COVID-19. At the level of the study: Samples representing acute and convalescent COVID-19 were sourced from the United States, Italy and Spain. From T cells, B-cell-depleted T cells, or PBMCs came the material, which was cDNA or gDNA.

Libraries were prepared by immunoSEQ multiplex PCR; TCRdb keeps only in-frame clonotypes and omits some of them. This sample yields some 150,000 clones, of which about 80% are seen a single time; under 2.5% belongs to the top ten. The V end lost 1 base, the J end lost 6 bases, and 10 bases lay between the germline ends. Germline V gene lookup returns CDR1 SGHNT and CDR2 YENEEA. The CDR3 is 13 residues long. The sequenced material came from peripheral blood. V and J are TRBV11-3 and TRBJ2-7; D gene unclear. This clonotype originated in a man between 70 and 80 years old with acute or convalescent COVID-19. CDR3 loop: CASSLGIRGEQYF. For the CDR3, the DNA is TGTGCCAGCAGCTTAGGGATCAGAGGCGAGCAGTACTTC.